This T cell receptor beta chain comes out of a study of T cell responses to AZD1222 COVID-19 vaccine. Some clones are missing from TCRdb's copy, which holds only in-frame ones; the method was immunoSEQ multiplex PCR. The sample holds 120,000 to 150,000 clones; about 92% are singletons and the top ten take roughly 1.5%. This CDR3 is built from 15 residues. In germline, CDR1 is LNHDA, CDR2 SQIVND (reference sequence). V lost 1 base, J lost 7 bases, and 11 bases lay in between. As concerns this clone: Its specificity is not known.

Notes on the study in general: Dominant CD4 TCR responses targeted spike regions 160-218 and 743-854.

V is TRBV19 and J is TRBJ1-6; D is possibly TRBD1 (5 bases). The TCR was taken from an adult who received the AZD1222 COVID-19 vaccine. The material sequenced was peripheral blood, taken 28 days after the second AZD1222 dose. For the CDR3, the DNA is TGTGCCAGTAGTATAGGGGGGATAAGAAATTCACCCCTCCACTTT. This encodes CASSIGGIRNSPLHF.